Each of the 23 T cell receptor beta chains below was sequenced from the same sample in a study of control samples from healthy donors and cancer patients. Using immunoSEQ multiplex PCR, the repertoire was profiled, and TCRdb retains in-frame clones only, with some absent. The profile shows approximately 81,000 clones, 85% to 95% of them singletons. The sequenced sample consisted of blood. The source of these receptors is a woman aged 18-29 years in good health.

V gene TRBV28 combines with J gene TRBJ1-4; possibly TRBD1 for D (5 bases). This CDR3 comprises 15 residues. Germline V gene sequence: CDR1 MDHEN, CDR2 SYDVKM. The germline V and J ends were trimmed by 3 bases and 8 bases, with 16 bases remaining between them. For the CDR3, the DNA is TGTGCCAGCAGTTTCGGGACGGGGTTTGGGGAAAAACTGTTTTTT. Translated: CASSFGTGFGEKLFF.

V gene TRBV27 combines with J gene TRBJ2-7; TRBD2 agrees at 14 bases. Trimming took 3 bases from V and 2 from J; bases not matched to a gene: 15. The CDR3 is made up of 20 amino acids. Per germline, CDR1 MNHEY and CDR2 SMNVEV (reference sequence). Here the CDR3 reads CASSFSGRLAGGPGPYEQYF. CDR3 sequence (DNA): TGTGCCAGCAGTTTCTCGGGGCGACTAGCGGGAGGGCCAGGCCCCTACGAGCAGTACTTC.

The CDR3 sequence: CASSLGGSGTDTQYF. For the CDR3, the DNA is TGTGCCAGCAGCTTGGGCGGGAGTGGCACAGATACGCAGTATTTT. V is TRBV5-4 and J is TRBJ2-3, with TRBD2 matching over 7 bases. The J segment lost 1 base and the V segment lost 0 bases, leaving 2 bases of the junction unmatched. This CDR3 comprises 15 residues. From germline, CDR1 is SGHNT and CDR2 YYREEE (reference sequence).

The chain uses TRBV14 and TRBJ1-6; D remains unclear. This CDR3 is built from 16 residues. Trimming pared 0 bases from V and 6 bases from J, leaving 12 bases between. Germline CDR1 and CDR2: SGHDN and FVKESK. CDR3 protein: CASSQDSHLRNSPLHF. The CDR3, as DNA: TGTGCCAGCAGCCAAGATTCTCACCTACGTAATTCACCCCTCCACTTT. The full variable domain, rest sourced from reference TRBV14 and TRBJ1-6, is EAGVTQFPSHSVIEKGQTVTLRCDPISGHDNLYWYRRVMGKEIKFLLHFVKESKQDESGMPNNRFLAERTGGTYSTLKVQPAELEDSGVYFCASSQDSHLRNSPLHFGNGTRLTVT.

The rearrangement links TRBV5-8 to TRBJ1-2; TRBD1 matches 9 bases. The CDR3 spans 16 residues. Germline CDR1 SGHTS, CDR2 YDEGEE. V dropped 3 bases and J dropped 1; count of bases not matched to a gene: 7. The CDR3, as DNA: TGTGCCAGCAGCTCGACAGGGGGAGGTTATAACTATGGCTACACCTTC. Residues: CASSSTGGGYNYGYTF.

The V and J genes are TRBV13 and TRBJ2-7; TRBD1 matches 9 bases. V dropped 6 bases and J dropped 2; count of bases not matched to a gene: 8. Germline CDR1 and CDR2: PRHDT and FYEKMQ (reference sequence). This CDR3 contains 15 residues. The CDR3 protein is CASSYTGQGTYEQYF. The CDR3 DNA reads TGTGCCAGCAGTTACACGGGACAGGGAACCTACGAGCAGTACTTC.

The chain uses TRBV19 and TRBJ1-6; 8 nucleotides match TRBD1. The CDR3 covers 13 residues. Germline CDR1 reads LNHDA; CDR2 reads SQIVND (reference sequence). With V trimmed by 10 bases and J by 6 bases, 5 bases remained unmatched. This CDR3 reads CATTGQVNSPLHF. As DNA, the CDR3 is TGTGCCACTACGGGACAGGTTAATTCACCCCTCCACTTT. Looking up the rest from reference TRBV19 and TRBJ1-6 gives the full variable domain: DGGITQSPKYLFRKEGQNVTLSCEQNLNHDAMYWYRQDPGQGLRLIYYSQIVNDFQKGDIAEGYSVSREKKESFPLTVTSAQKNPTAFYLCATTGQVNSPLHFGNGTRLTVT.

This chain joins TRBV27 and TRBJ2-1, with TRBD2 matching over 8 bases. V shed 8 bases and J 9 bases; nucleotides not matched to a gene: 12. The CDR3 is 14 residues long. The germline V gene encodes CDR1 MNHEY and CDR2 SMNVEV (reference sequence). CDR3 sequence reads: CASRLALGTSEQFF. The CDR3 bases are TGTGCCAGCCGACTAGCGCTCGGGACCAGTGAGCAGTTCTTC.

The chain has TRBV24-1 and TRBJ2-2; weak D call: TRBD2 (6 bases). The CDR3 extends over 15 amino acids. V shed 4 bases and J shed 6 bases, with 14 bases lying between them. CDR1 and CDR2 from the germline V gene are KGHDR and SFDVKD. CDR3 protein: CATSESRGTAGELFF. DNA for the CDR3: TGTGCCACCAGTGAGTCCCGGGGGACGGCCGGGGAGCTGTTTTTT.

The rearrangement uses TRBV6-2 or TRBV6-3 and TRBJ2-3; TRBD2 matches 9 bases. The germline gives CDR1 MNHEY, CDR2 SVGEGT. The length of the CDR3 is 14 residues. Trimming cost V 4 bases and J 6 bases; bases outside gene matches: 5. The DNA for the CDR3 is TGTGCCAGCAGTTGGGGCGCGGGAGGGGATACGCAGTATTTT. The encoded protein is CASSWGAGGDTQYF.

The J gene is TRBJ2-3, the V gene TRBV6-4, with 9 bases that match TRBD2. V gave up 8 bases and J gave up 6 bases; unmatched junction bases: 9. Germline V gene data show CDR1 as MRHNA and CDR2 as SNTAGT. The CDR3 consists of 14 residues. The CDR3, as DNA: TGTGCCAGCGCTCCTAGCGGGGAGGGGGATACGCAGTATTTT. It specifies CASAPSGEGDTQYF.

The CDR3 bases are TGTGCCAGCAGTTTCAGCTTGACAGGGGGGCCCACCGGGGAGCTGTTTTTT. Its protein is CASSFSLTGGPTGELFF. The chain recombines TRBV27 with TRBJ2-2; TRBD1 matches at 9 bases. J was trimmed by 4 bases and V by 3 bases; bases with no gene match: 9. This CDR3 is built from 17 residues. CDR1 is MNHEY and CDR2 is SMNVEV in the germline V gene (reference sequence).

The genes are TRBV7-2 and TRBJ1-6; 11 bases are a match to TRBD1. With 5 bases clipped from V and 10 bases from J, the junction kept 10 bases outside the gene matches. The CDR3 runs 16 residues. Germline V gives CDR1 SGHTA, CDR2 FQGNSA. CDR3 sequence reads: CASSPRGQGAGSPLHF. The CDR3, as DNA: TGTGCCAGCAGCCCACGAGGACAGGGGGCCGGGTCACCCCTCCACTTT.

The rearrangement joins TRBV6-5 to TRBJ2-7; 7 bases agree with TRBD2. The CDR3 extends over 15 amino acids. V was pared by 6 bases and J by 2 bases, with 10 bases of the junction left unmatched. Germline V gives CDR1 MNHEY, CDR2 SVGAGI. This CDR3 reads CASRALTSFAYEQYF. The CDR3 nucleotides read TGTGCCAGCAGAGCACTGACTAGCTTCGCCTACGAGCAGTACTTC.

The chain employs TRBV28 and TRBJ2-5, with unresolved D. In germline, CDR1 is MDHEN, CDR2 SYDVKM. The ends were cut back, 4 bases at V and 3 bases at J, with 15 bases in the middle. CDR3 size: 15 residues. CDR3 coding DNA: TGTGCCAGCAGTTCCCCTTTCGTGGGAAAAGAGACCCAGTACTTC. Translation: CASSSPFVGKETQYF.

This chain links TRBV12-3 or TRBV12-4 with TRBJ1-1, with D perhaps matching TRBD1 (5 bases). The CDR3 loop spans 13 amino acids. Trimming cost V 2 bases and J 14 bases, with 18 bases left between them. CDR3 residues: CASSLSPGDRLFF. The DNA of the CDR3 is TGTGCCAGCAGTTTATCTCCCGGGGACCGGCTCTTCTTT.

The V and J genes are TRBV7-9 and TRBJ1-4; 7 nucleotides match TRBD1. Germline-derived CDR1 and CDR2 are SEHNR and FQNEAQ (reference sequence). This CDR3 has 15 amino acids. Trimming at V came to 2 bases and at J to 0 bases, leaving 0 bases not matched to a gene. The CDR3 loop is CASSLTGATNEKLFF. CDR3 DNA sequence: TGTGCCAGCAGCTTAACAGGGGCAACTAATGAAAAACTGTTTTTT.

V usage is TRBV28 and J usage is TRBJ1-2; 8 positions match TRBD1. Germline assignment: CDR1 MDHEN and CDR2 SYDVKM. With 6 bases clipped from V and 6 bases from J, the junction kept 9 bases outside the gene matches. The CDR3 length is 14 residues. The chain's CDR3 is CASRGPHRGDGYTF. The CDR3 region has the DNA TGTGCCAGCAGGGGGCCCCACAGGGGGGATGGCTACACCTTC.

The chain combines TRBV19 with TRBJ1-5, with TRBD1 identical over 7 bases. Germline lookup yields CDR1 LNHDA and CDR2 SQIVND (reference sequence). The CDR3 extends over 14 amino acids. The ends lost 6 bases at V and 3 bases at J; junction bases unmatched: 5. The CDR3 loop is CASSRDRDNQPQHF. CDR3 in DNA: TGTGCCAGTAGCCGCGACAGGGACAATCAGCCCCAGCATTTT.

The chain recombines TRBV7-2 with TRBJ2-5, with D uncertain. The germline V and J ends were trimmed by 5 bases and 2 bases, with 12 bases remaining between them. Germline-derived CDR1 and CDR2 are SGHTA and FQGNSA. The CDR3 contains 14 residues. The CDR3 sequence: CASSAPGPQETQYF. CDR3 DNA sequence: TGTGCCAGCAGCGCCCCGGGCCCTCAAGAGACCCAGTACTTC.

CDR3 nucleotides: TGTGCCAGCAGCCAGCGACTAGCCAGCTCCTACAATGAGCAGTTCTTC. The encoded protein is CASSQRLASSYNEQFF. The V call is TRBV9, the J call TRBJ2-1, with TRBD2 matching 7 bases. The CDR3 contains 16 residues. Per germline, CDR1 SGDLS and CDR2 YYNGEE. Trimming removed 4 bases from V and 0 bases from J; junction bases left unmatched: 7.

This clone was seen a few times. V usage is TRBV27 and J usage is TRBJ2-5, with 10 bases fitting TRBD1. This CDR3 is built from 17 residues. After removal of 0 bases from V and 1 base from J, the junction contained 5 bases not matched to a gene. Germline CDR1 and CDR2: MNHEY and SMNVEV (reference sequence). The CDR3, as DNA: TGTGCCAGCAGTTTATCGATTTGGACAGGGGGCCAAGAGACCCAGTACTTC. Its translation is CASSLSIWTGGQETQYF.

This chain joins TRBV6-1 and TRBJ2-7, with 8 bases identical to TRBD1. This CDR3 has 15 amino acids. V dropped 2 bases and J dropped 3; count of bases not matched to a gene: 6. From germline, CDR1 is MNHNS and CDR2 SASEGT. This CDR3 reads CASSEPRTGSYEQYF. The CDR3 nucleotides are TGTGCCAGCAGTGAACCTAGGACAGGGAGCTACGAGCAGTACTTC.